One TCR beta chain is described in this entry. Source study methods: Amplification of reference gene primers provided the estimated nucleated cell counts. Repertoires were generated with immunoSEQ multiplex PCR, while TCRdb's copy carries only in-frame clones and drops some. That table supplies the V and J calls and clone size; D and trimming were determined from the DNA. The table includes roughly 290,000 clones, about 89% detected once. Assignment of participants to cohorts was predicated upon participant-reported clinical history. All recovered Cohort 3 donors got two negative PCRs, got clearance, or saw symptom resolution. These data are taken from a study of blood T cell repertoires in COVID-19. The sequence came from a middle-aged woman who had recovered from COVID-19. Sequencing input: PBMCs or T cells enriched from blood (not recorded which).

CDR3 bases: TGTGCCATCAGTGAGGGGGAGTGGGATGAGCAGTTCTTC. It codes for CAISEGEWDEQFF. This sequence joins TRBV10-3 and TRBJ2-1; perhaps TRBD2 as D (5 bases). Germline CDR1 is ENHRY and CDR2 is SYGVKD. Trimming cost V 2 bases and J 8 bases, with 10 bases left between them. The CDR3 sequence is 13 residues long.